This T cell receptor (beta chain) was captured by sequencing in a study of T cells in Graves' hyperthyroidism and ophthalmopathy. Trimming took off 2 bases at V and 7 bases at J, with 6 bases between the two ends. The CDR3 loop spans 12 amino acids. Germline CDR1 and CDR2: SGHTA and FQGNSA. Template material for amplifying TCR beta CDR3 regions consisted of RNA transcripts. The primer set for the first-round RT-PCR of the TCR CDR3 was HTBI. In TCRdb, the multiplex PCR reads were re-called with MiXCR into one record per CDR3 protein. The table includes some 350,000 distinct CDR3 sequences, roughly an eighth detected once. This clonotype came up many times.

Input material: blood. The chain has TRBV7-2 and TRBJ2-1, with D tentatively TRBD2 (5 bases). The clonotype was recovered from a woman between 40 and 50 years old with Graves' ophthalmopathy. CDR3 residues: CASSLQRNEQFF. The CDR3 coding sequence is TGTGCCAGCAGCTTACAGCGGAATGAGCAGTTCTTC.